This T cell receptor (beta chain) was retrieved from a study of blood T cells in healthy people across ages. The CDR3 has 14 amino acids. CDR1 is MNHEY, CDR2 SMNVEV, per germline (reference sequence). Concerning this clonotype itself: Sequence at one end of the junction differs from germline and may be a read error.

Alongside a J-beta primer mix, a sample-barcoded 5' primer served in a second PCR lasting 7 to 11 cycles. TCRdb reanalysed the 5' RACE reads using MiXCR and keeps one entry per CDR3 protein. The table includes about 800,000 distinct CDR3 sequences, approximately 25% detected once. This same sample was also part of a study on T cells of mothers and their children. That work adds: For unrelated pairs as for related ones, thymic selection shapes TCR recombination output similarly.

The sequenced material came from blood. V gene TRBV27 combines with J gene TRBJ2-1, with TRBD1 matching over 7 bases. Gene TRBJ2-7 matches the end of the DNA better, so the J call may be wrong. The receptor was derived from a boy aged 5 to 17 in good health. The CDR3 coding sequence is TGTGCCAGCAGTATCCTGGGACAGCCCTACGGGCAGTACTTC. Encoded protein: CASSILGQPYGQYF.